This T cell receptor (beta chain) emerged from a study of T cells in Graves' hyperthyroidism and ophthalmopathy. Diagnoses used clinical symptoms, serum thyroxine and TRAb, thyroid ultrasound and orbital computed tomography. This clonotype was seen ten or more times. Its antigen is undetermined. Trimming shortened V by 0 bases and J by 2 bases, and 10 bases separated the two germline ends. The length of the CDR3 is 15 residues. CDR1 and CDR2 (germline): SGHRS, YFSETQ. The CDR3 regions of TCR beta were amplified from RNA transcripts. TCR CDR3 underwent first-round RT-PCR with the HTBI primer set. TCRdb reprocessed the multiplex PCR reads with MiXCR, giving one entry per CDR3 protein. Among a few hundred thousand distinct CDR3 sequences listed, about 15% were seen once. Findings and limits, study-wide: The model identified upcoming ophthalmopathy a median roughly 6.5 months ahead of onset.

Sequenced input: blood. This TCR was sampled from a woman under 30 with Graves' ophthalmopathy. The chain is built from TRBV5-1 and TRBJ2-3; D remains unclear. In DNA form, the CDR3 reads TGCGCCAGCAGCTTGGCTGCCCCCCCCACAGATACGCAGTATTTT. Amino acid sequence: CASSLAAPPTDTQYF.